Below, one T cell receptor beta chain is given with its context. Hyperthyroidism patients, all newly diagnosed, had under 2 months' duration and ages of 18 to 65. Amplification of TCR beta CDR3 regions used RNA transcripts. RT-PCR with HTBI primers came first, then second-round multiplex PCR. TCRdb analysed the multiplex PCR reads with MiXCR anew, one entry per CDR3 protein. The sample includes 600,000 to 650,000 distinct CDR3 sequences, 22% seen only once; the top ten take more than 5.5%. This entry belongs to a study of Graves' ophthalmopathy and Graves' hyperthyroidism. There are 16 residues in the CDR3. Trimming at V came to 6 bases and at J to 3 bases, leaving 9 bases not matched to a gene. Germline CDR1 and CDR2: DFQATT and SNEGSKA (reference sequence).

Material: peripheral blood. The TCR sequence derives from a woman younger than 30 with stable Graves' hyperthyroidism. Some clones in this sample may be carry-over from other donors' samples. The chain has TRBV20-1 and TRBJ2-5; 14 bases line up with TRBD2. The CDR3 DNA sequence: TGCAGTGCCGAGGGACTAGCGGGAGCCTTTAAAGAGACCCAGTACTTC. Encoded protein: CSAEGLAGAFKETQYF.